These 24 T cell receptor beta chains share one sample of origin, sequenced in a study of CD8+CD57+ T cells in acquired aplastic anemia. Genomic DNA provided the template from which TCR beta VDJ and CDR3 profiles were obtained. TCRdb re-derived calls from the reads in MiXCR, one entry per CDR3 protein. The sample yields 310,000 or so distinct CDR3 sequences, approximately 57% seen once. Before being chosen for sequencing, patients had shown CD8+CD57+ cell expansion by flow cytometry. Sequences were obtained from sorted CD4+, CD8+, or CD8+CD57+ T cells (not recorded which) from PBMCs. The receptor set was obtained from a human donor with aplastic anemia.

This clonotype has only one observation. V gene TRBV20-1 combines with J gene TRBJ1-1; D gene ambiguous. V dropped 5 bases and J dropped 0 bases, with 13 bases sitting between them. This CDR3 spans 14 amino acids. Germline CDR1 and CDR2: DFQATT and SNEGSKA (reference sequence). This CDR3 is CSARPGRVNTEAFF. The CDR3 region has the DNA TGCAGTGCTCGTCCGGGGAGGGTGAACACTGAAGCTTTCTTT.

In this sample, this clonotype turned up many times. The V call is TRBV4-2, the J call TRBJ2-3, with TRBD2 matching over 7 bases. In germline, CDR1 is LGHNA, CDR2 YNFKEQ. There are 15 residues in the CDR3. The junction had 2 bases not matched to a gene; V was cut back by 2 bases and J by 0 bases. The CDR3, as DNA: TGTGCCAGCAGCCAACATAGCGGGAGCACAGATACGCAGTATTTT. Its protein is CASSQHSGSTDTQYF.

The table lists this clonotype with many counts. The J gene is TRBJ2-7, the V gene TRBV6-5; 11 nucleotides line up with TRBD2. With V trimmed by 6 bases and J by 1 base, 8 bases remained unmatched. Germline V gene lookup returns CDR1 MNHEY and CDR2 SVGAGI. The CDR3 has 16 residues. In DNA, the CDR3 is TGTGCCAGCAGCAACGCCGGGACTAGCGGTTCCTACGAGCAGTACTTC. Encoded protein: CASSNAGTSGSYEQYF.

The CDR3 sequence: CASSAPPRLAGADEQFF. As DNA, the CDR3 is TGTGCCAGCAGTGCGCCCCCAAGGCTAGCGGGGGCAGATGAGCAGTTCTTC. This chain uses TRBV25-1 with TRBJ2-1, with 10 positions matching TRBD2. The ends lost 4 bases at V and 8 bases at J; junction bases unmatched: 14. The CDR3 sequence is 17 residues long. Germline CDR1 MGHDK, CDR2 SYGVNS.

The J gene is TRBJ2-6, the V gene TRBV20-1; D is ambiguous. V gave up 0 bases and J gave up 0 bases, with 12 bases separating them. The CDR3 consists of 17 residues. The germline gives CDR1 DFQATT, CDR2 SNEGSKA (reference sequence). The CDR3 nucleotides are TGCAGTGCTAGAGATATTAGGCGCAACTCTGGGGCCAACGTCCTGACTTTC. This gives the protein CSARDIRRNSGANVLTF.

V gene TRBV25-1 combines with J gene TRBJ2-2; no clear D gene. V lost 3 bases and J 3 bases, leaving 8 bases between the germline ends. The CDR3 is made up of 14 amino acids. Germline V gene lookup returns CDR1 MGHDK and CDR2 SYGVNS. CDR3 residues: CASSEDSDTGELFF. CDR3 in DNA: TGTGCCAGCAGTGAGGATAGTGACACCGGGGAGCTGTTTTTT.

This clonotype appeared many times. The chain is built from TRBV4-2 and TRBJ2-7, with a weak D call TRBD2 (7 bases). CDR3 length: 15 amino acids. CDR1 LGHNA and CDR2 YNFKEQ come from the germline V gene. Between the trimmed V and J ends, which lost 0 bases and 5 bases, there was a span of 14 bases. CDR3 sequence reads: CASSQDPGGRNEQYF. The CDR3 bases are TGTGCCAGCAGCCAAGATCCGGGGGGCCGCAACGAGCAGTACTTC.

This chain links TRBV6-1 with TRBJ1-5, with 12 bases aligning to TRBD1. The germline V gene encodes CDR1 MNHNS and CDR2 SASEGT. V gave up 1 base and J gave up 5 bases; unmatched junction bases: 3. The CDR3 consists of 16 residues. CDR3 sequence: CASSEGDRGLDQPQHF. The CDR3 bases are TGTGCCAGCAGTGAAGGGGACAGGGGGCTAGATCAGCCCCAGCATTTT.

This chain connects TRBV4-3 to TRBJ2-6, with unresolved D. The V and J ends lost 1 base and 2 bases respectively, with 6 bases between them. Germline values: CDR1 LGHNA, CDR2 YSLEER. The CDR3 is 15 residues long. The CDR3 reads CASSQAVTGANVLTF. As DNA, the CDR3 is TGCGCCAGCAGCCAAGCGGTGACTGGGGCCAACGTCCTGACTTTC.

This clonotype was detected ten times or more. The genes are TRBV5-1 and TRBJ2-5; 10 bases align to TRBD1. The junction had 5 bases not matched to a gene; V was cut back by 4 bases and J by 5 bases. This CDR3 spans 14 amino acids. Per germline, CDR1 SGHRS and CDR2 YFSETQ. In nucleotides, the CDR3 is TGCGCCAGCAGCGGGACAGGGGTGGTCGAGACCCAGTACTTC. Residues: CASSGTGVVETQYF.

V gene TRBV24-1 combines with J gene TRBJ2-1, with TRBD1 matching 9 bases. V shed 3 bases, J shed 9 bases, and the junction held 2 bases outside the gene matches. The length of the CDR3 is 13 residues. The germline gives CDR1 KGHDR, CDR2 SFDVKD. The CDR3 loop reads CATSDVTGGEQFF. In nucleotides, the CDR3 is TGTGCCACCAGTGATGTGACAGGGGGTGAGCAGTTCTTC.

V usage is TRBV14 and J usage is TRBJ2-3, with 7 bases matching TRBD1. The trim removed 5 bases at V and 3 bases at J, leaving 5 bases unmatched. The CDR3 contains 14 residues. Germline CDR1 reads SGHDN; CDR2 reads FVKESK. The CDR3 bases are TGTGCCAGCAGCTTAGGACAGGTAACAGATACGCAGTATTTT. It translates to CASSLGQVTDTQYF.

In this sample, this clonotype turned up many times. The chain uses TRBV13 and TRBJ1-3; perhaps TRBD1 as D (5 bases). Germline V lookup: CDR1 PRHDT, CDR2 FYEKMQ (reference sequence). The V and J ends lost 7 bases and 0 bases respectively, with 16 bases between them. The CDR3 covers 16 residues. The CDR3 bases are TGTGCCAGCACCCGAGATGGGGGGAGCTCTGGAAACACCATATATTTT. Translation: CASTRDGGSSGNTIYF.

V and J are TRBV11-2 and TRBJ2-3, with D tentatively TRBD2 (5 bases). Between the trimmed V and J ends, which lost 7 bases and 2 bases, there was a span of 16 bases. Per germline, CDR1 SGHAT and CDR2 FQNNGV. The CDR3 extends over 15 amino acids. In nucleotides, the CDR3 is TGTGCCAGCATGATAGGGATGGGAGTCACAGATACGCAGTATTTT. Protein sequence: CASMIGMGVTDTQYF.

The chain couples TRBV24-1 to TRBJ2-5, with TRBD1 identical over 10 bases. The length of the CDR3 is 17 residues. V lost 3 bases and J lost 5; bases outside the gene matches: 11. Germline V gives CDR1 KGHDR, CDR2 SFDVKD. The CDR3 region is CATSDPYPTGGRETQYF. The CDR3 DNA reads TGTGCCACCAGTGATCCCTACCCGACAGGGGGCAGGGAGACCCAGTACTTC.

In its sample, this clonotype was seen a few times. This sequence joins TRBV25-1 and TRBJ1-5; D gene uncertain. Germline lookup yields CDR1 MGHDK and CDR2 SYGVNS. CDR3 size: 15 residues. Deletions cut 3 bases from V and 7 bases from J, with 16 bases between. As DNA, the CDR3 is TGTGCCAGCAGTGAGGGAAGAGGATTCAGGCAGCCCCAGCATTTT. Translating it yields CASSEGRGFRQPQHF.

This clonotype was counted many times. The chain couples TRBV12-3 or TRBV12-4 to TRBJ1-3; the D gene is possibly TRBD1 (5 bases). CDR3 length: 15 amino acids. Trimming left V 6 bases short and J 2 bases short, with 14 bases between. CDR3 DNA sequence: TGTGCCAGCAGCCTCGGGGGTTCGGCTGGAAACACCATATATTTT. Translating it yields CASSLGGSAGNTIYF.

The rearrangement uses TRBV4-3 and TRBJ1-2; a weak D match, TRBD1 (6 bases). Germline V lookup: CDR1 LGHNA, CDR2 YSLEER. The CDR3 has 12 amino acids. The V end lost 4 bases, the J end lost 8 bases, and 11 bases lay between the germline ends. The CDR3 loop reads CASSLQGGGYTF. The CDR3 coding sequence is TGCGCCAGCAGCCTGCAAGGGGGAGGCTACACCTTC.

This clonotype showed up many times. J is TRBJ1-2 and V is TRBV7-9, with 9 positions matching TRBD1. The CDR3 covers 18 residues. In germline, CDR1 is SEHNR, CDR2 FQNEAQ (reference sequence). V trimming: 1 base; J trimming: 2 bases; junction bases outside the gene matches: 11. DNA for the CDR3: TGTGCCAGCAGCTTAGGGGTAAAAAGACAGGGGGGAAACTATGGCTACACCTTC. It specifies CASSLGVKRQGGNYGYTF.

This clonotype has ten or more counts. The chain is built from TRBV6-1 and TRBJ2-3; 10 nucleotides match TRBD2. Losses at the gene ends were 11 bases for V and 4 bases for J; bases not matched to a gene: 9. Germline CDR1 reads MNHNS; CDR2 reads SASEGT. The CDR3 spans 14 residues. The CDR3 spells CAVNSGGPPDTQYF. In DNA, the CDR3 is TGTGCCGTAAATAGCGGGGGGCCCCCAGATACGCAGTATTTT.

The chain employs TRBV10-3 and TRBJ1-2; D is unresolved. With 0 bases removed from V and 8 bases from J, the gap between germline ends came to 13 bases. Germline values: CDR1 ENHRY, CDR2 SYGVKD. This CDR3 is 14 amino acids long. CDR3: CAISESPSGRGYTF. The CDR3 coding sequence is TGTGCCATCAGTGAGTCTCCAAGCGGGCGAGGCTACACCTTC.

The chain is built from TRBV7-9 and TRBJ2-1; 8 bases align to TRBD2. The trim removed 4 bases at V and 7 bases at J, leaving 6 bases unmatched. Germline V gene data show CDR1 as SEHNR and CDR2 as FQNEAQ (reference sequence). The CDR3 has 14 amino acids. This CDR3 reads CASSSGGPLNEQFF. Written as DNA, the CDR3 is TGTGCCAGCAGCTCGGGGGGGCCGTTGAATGAGCAGTTCTTC.

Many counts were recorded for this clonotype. In nucleotides, the CDR3 is TGTGCCAGCAGTGGCCTCTCCGGGACAGGGCCGACTGAGCAGTACTTC. It translates to CASSGLSGTGPTEQYF. The gene calls are TRBV25-1 and TRBJ2-7; 9 bases map to TRBD1. CDR1 and CDR2 (germline): MGHDK, SYGVNS. The CDR3 length is 16 residues. J lost 7 bases, V lost 4 bases, and 14 bases had no gene match.

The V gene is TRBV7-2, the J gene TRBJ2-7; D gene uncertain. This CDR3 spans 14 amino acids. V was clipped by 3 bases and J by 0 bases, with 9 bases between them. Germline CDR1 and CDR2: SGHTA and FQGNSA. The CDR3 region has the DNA TGTGCCAGCAGCTTGGGTTGGCGCTCCTACGAGCAGTACTTC. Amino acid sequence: CASSLGWRSYEQYF.